The rows below give T cell receptor beta chains drawn from one sample of a study of cytomegalovirus exposure and HLA in healthy donors. Clones were read by immunoSEQ multiplex PCR, and TCRdb kept only the in-frame ones, dropping some. Of fewer than 200,000 clones listed, approximately 81% are singletons. Sequenced sample: PBMCs. Receptors originate from a woman between 25 and 40 years old in good health and CMV-seropositive. Both conserved end residues are part of each CDR3. Size is omitted from some rows. Given values are once, few, many or a class for expanded clones.

v_call: TRBV7-8
j_call: TRBJ1-2
clone_size: -
cdr3_aa: CASSFDRGWGYTF

v_call: TRBV30
j_call: TRBJ1-1
clone_size: -
cdr3_aa: CAWRTGGDWVTEAFF

v_call: TRBV10-3
j_call: TRBJ2-3
clone_size: -
cdr3_aa: CALAGLGTDTQYF

v_call: TRBV12-5
j_call: TRBJ2-2
clone_size: -
cdr3_aa: CASVTLPGLADGELFF

v_call: TRBV6-5
j_call: TRBJ1-1
clone_size: -
cdr3_aa: CASSYSRGMNTEAFF

v_call: TRBV7-2
j_call: TRBJ1-2
clone_size: -
cdr3_aa: CASSLEGIF

v_call: TRBV14
j_call: TRBJ2-2
clone_size: -
cdr3_aa: CASSQDPRTGSTGELFF

v_call: TRBV5-6
j_call: TRBJ1-4
clone_size: few
cdr3_aa: CASSFDSNEKLFF

v_call: TRBV7-9
j_call: TRBJ1-1
clone_size: -
cdr3_aa: CASSLRAPLGGEAFF

v_call: TRBV14
j_call: TRBJ2-3
clone_size: -
cdr3_aa: CASSQGVGVAQYF

v_call: TRBV7-9
j_call: TRBJ1-2
clone_size: -
cdr3_aa: CSSSLDVQTGQGAKYTF

v_call: TRBV18
j_call: TRBJ2-3
clone_size: few
cdr3_aa: CASSRDREDTQYF

v_call: TRBV13
j_call: TRBJ2-7
clone_size: -
cdr3_aa: CASAYRGSYEQYF

v_call: TRBV7-2
j_call: TRBJ1-2
clone_size: few
cdr3_aa: CASSITGASYGYTF

v_call: TRBV10-3
j_call: TRBJ1-5
clone_size: -
cdr3_aa: CAISQTGNPNQPQHF

v_call: TRBV6-6
j_call: TRBJ2-5
clone_size: few
cdr3_aa: CASSREETQYF

v_call: TRBV10-3
j_call: TRBJ2-5
clone_size: -
cdr3_aa: CAISGSGHQETQYF

v_call: TRBV20-1
j_call: TRBJ1-1
clone_size: -
cdr3_aa: CSARDAGEAFF

v_call: TRBV6-1
j_call: TRBJ2-2
clone_size: -
cdr3_aa: CASVRGSGELFF

v_call: TRBV4-1
j_call: TRBJ2-7
clone_size: -
cdr3_aa: CASSQQDKGYEQYF

v_call: TRBV9
j_call: TRBJ1-1
clone_size: once
cdr3_aa: CASSLRQGGDTEAFF

v_call: TRBV6-5
j_call: TRBJ2-1
clone_size: few
cdr3_aa: CASIGSGGGQFF

v_call: TRBV5-6
j_call: TRBJ2-4
clone_size: -
cdr3_aa: CASSSFSGGAPLF

v_call: TRBV28
j_call: TRBJ2-7
clone_size: -
cdr3_aa: CASSFRQVPEQYF

v_call: TRBV5-1
j_call: TRBJ2-7
clone_size: -
cdr3_aa: CASSLVSGHYEQYF

v_call: TRBV11-2
j_call: TRBJ2-3
clone_size: -
cdr3_aa: CASSVDRLGSQDTQYF

v_call: TRBV6-5
j_call: TRBJ2-7
clone_size: once
cdr3_aa: CASSYSISGLGEQYF

v_call: TRBV7-2
j_call: TRBJ1-6
clone_size: -
cdr3_aa: CASSLNTGNSPLHF

v_call: TRBV5-4
j_call: TRBJ2-7
clone_size: -
cdr3_aa: CASSGLAGGRPYEQYF

v_call: TRBV7-2
j_call: TRBJ2-5
clone_size: -
cdr3_aa: CASSIRTGVEETQYF

v_call: TRBV5-1
j_call: TRBJ1-2
clone_size: -
cdr3_aa: CASSLEAGAAQNGYTF

v_call: TRBV27
j_call: TRBJ2-3
clone_size: -
cdr3_aa: CASSLSGQGAPTDTQYF

v_call: TRBV6-6
j_call: TRBJ1-1
clone_size: few
cdr3_aa: CASWQASAGTEAFF

v_call: TRBV28
j_call: TRBJ2-3
clone_size: -
cdr3_aa: CASRKIQLAVSTDTQYF

v_call: TRBV7-2
j_call: TRBJ1-2
clone_size: once
cdr3_aa: CASSLVPGAGGYTF

v_call: TRBV6-5
j_call: TRBJ2-5
clone_size: -
cdr3_aa: CASSYMLLSETQYF

v_call: TRBV28
j_call: TRBJ2-7
clone_size: -
cdr3_aa: CASNRTPYEQYF

v_call: TRBV7-3
j_call: TRBJ1-2
clone_size: -
cdr3_aa: CASSFTGGEDYGYTF

v_call: TRBV5-1
j_call: TRBJ1-2
clone_size: -
cdr3_aa: CASSPTGEDYGYTF

v_call: TRBV9
j_call: TRBJ2-1
clone_size: -
cdr3_aa: CASSVGGGSSYNEQFF

v_call: TRBV4-3
j_call: TRBJ2-5
clone_size: once
cdr3_aa: CASSQDTGEGETQYF

v_call: TRBV19
j_call: TRBJ2-1
clone_size: -
cdr3_aa: CASRSSGGEASIYEQFF

v_call: TRBV5-4
j_call: TRBJ2-1
clone_size: -
cdr3_aa: CASSGGQWSSYNEQFF

v_call: TRBV29-1
j_call: TRBJ2-7
clone_size: -
cdr3_aa: CSVTSGTDFYEQYF

v_call: TRBV7-6
j_call: TRBJ2-3
clone_size: few
cdr3_aa: CASSWATGSTDTQYF

v_call: TRBV15
j_call: TRBJ2-5
clone_size: -
cdr3_aa: CATSSYRVRETQYF

v_call: TRBV5-1
j_call: TRBJ2-7
clone_size: -
cdr3_aa: CASSLGPWTGGAYEQYF

v_call: TRBV19
j_call: TRBJ2-4
clone_size: -
cdr3_aa: CASSMPRYRDIQYF

v_call: TRBV10-3
j_call: TRBJ2-1
clone_size: once
cdr3_aa: CAISELGGSYNEQFF

v_call: TRBV2
j_call: TRBJ2-3
clone_size: -
cdr3_aa: CASSPPRLAGGDTQYF